This T cell receptor (beta chain) was observed in a study of blood T cell repertoires in COVID-19. The overall study: Samples taken during acute and convalescent COVID-19 were collected in the United States, Italy and Spain.

Original analysis: By means of reference gene primer amplification, nucleated cell counts were estimated. This table comes from immunoSEQ multiplex PCR, and its TCRdb copy is limited to in-frame clones, with some not included. V and J calls and clone size are those listed in that table; D and trimming were worked out from the DNA. The sample shows roughly 86,000 clones, roughly four fifths of them seen only once. This clone was detected a few times. This clonotype originated in a man aged 60 to 69 with acute or convalescent COVID-19. The specimen sequenced was peripheral blood.

The CDR3 region is CASSLVAGATSGANVLTF. The CDR3 bases are TGTGCCAGCAGCTTGGTCGCAGGGGCCACCTCTGGGGCCAACGTCCTGACTTTC. The chain couples TRBV5-5 to TRBJ2-6; perhaps TRBD1 as D (6 bases). Per the germline V gene, CDR1 is SGHKS and CDR2 is YYEKEE (reference sequence). The CDR3 has 18 amino acids. V dropped 0 bases and J dropped 0 bases, with 13 bases sitting between them.